Included here is one TCR beta chain sequence, with context. This record comes from a study of shared clonotypes between healthy human individuals. Using immunoSEQ multiplex PCR, the repertoire was profiled, and TCRdb retains in-frame clones only, with some absent. This table holds around 2.1 million clones, 90% to 95% found once. Terminally differentiated effector memory CD45RA+ cells were left out of the naive CD8 fraction, which was CD45RO-negative and positively selected for CCR7. The germline CDR1 and CDR2 sequences are SGHDT and YYEEEE. V lost 4 bases to trimming and J lost 0 bases; unmatched junction nucleotides: 8. The length of the CDR3 is 17 residues.

The genes are TRBV5-6 and TRBJ1-5; 9 bases line up with TRBD1. This TCR derives from a man aged 18 to 29 in good health. Some clones in this sample may be carry-over from other donors' samples. The sample was naive CD8+ T cells from PBMCs. CDR3 region: CASSEFTGGYSNQPQHF. Written as DNA, the CDR3 is TGTGCCAGCAGCGAATTTACAGGGGGCTATAGCAATCAGCCCCAGCATTTT.